This TCR beta chain was captured in a study of beta chain features in type 1 diabetes. Overall study results and limits: Among all four CD4+ subsets, Type 1 diabetes patients had TCRB CDR3s that were moderately but significantly shorter. It was not settled here whether HLA type affects TCRB rearrangement. In comparison with healthy donors, patients had naive, central memory and Treg TCRB repertoires that appeared more similar. Using cDNA template may skew counts toward highly expressing activated cells.

CD4+ naive, central memory, regulatory and stem cell-like memory cells were sorted via CD45RO/CCR7/CD25/CD127/CD95/CD27. This clone occurred a few times. What it binds is unknown. Expressed TCRB transcripts were sequenced, since all the RNA that had been isolated was reverse transcribed. Sequencing was performed with immunoSEQ multiplex PCR; in TCRdb, only in-frame clones are kept and a portion is missing. The sample contains about 370,000 clones, roughly a tenth of which appear only once. With V trimmed by 7 bases and J by 4 bases, 7 bases remained unmatched. This CDR3 is 14 amino acids long. CDR1 is MDHEN, CDR2 SYDVKM, per germline.

The TCR originated in a man aged 25 to 40 with type 1 diabetes. The sample comprised central memory CD4+ T cells from blood. The genes are TRBV28 and TRBJ2-1; 7 bases agree with TRBD1. The CDR3 loop reads CASTPGQKYNEQFF. In nucleotides, the CDR3 is TGTGCCAGCACTCCGGGACAGAAGTACAATGAGCAGTTCTTC.